The 9 T cell receptor beta chains given below trace back to one sample, sequenced in a study of Ad26.COV2.S vaccination and SARS-CoV-2 variants. Method: immunoSEQ multiplex PCR; TCRdb's copy keeps in-frame clones and lacks some. The table includes some 250,000 clones, more than 75% detected once. Documented treatment: around 19 received Ad26.COV2.S at low or high dose, single or two shots; about 5 received placebo; per-sample allocation not given. Sample collection was performed on day 63 after the first vaccine or placebo injection. Sequencing was performed on peripheral blood, taken in a trial of Ad26.COV2.S vaccine versus placebo. These receptors all stem from a person between 18 and 65 years old who received the Ad26.COV2.S COVID-19 vaccine or a placebo.

The chain carries TRBV30 and TRBJ2-7; D might be TRBD2 (7 bases). The germline V gene has CDR1 GTSNPN and CDR2 SVGIG (reference sequence). This CDR3 has 12 amino acids. Trimming took 2 bases from V and 3 from J, leaving 8 bases between them. The CDR3 spells CAWSRGGYEQYF. The CDR3 nucleotides are TGTGCCTGGAGTAGGGGGGGCTACGAGCAGTACTTC.

The chain's CDR3 is CASSLVGTASEAFF. CDR3 DNA sequence: TGTGCCAGCAGCTTAGTAGGGACAGCTTCTGAAGCTTTCTTT. The chain couples TRBV7-9 to TRBJ1-1; 7 bases are shared with TRBD1. This CDR3 is built from 14 residues. The germline V gene has CDR1 SEHNR and CDR2 FQNEAQ (reference sequence). The V segment lost 1 base and the J segment 6 bases; nucleotides outside the gene matches: 5.

The rearrangement uses TRBV4-1 and TRBJ2-2; 11 bases agree with TRBD2. The junction had 5 bases not matched to a gene; V was cut back by 3 bases and J by 2 bases. The CDR3 length is 17 residues. Germline CDR1 is MGHRA and CDR2 is YSYEKL. The CDR3: CASSHILAGVNTGELFF. The CDR3 DNA sequence: TGCGCCAGCAGCCATATACTAGCGGGAGTTAACACCGGGGAGCTGTTTTTT.

The chain is built from TRBV15 and TRBJ2-1, with D perhaps assigned TRBD1 or TRBD2 (5 bases each). Deletions cut 3 bases from V and 7 bases from J, with 13 bases between. The CDR3 has 14 amino acids. Germline assignment: CDR1 LNHNV and CDR2 YYDKDF (reference sequence). The DNA for the CDR3 is TGTGCCACCAGCAGCGGGACCCTCTTTAATGAGCAGTTCTTC. Protein product: CATSSGTLFNEQFF.

The count of this clone is one. CDR3 residues: CASSYPAGGKYEQYF. CDR3 nucleotide sequence: TGTGCCAGCAGTTACCCTGCAGGGGGCAAGTACGAGCAGTACTTC. V and J are TRBV6-5 and TRBJ2-7; 8 bases are a match to TRBD1. The ends lost 2 bases at V and 4 bases at J; junction bases unmatched: 7. CDR3 size: 15 residues. Per germline, CDR1 MNHEY and CDR2 SVGAGI.

V gene TRBV9 combines with J gene TRBJ1-2, with a tentative D call TRBD1 (5 bases). Germline V gene data show CDR1 as SGDLS and CDR2 as YYNGEE. The CDR3 consists of 15 residues. V lost 4 bases to trimming and J lost 6 bases, with 19 bases between them. The DNA for the CDR3 is TGTGCCAGCAGCTCCGGCGGGGCGGAAGGGGATGGCTACACCTTC. It yields the protein CASSSGGAEGDGYTF. The complete variable domain, with remaining parts taken from reference TRBV9 and TRBJ1-2, reads DSGVTQTPKHLITATGQRVTLRCSPRSGDLSVYWYQQSLDQGLQFLIQYYNGEERAKGNILERFSAQQFPDLHSELNLSSLELGDSALYFCASSSGGAEGDGYTFGSGTRLTVV.

The J gene is TRBJ2-1, the V gene TRBV11-3; D might be TRBD1 or TRBD2, each matching 6 bases. The CDR3 loop spans 19 amino acids. V gave up 0 bases and J gave up 5 bases, with 23 bases separating them. Germline CDR1 is SGHNT and CDR2 is YENEEA. In nucleotides, the CDR3 is TGTGCCAGCAGCTTAGATCGATGGGGGGACAAAGAGTTTAACAATGAGCAGTTCTTC. Residues: CASSLDRWGDKEFNNEQFF.

This clone was seen once. The chain joins TRBV5-1 to TRBJ2-1, with TRBD2 identical over 8 bases. CDR3 size: 15 residues. CDR1 and CDR2 (germline): SGHRS, YFSETQ. Losses at the gene ends were 4 bases for V and 4 bases for J; bases not matched to a gene: 7. Written as DNA, the CDR3 is TGCGCCAGCAGCCCACAGTTAGCGGGATACAATGAGCAGTTCTTC. Translating gives CASSPQLAGYNEQFF.

J is TRBJ1-2 and V is TRBV6-2 or TRBV6-3, with a tentative D call TRBD1 (6 bases). With 5 bases removed from V and 5 bases from J, the gap between germline ends came to 12 bases. Germline loops: CDR1 MNHEY, CDR2 SVGEGT. The CDR3 is 13 amino acids. The CDR3 protein is CASSGLTGYGYTF. The CDR3 region has the DNA TGTGCCAGCAGTGGTCTAACAGGGTATGGCTACACCTTC.